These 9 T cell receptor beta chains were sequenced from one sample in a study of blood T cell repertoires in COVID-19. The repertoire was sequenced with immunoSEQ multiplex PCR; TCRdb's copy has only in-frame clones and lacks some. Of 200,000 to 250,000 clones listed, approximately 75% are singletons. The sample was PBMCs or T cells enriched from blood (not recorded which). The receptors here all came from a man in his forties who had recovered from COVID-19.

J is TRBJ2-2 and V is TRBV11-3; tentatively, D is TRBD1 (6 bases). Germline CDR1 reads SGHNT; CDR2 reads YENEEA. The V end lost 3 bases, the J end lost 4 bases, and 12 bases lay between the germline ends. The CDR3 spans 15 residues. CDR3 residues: CASSLWGPGTGELFF. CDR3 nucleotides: TGTGCCAGCAGCTTGTGGGGGCCGGGCACCGGGGAGCTGTTTTTT.

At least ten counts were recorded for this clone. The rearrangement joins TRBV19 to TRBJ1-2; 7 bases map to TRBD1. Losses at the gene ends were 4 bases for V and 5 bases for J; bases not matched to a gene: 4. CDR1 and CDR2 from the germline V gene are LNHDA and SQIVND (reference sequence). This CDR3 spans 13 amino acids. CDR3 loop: CASSTLTGYGYTF. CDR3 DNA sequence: TGTGCCAGTAGTACCCTGACAGGGTATGGCTACACCTTC.

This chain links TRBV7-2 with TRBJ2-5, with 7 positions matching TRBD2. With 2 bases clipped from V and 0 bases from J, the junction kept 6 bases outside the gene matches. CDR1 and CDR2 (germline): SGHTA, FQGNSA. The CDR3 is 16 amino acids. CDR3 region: CASSLLRGTYQETQYF. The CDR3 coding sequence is TGTGCCAGCAGCTTACTGCGGGGGACGTACCAAGAGACCCAGTACTTC.

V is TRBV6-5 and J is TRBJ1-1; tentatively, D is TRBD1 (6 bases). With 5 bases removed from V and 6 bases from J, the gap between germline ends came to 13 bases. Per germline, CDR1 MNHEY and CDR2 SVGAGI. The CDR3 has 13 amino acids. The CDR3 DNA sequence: TGTGCCAGCAGTCTGACAGGAGGTTCTGAAGCTTTCTTT. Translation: CASSLTGGSEAFF.

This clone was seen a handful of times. CDR3 residues: CASSPWDTKNTEAFF. CDR3 nucleotide sequence: TGTGCCAGCTCACCATGGGACACCAAGAACACTGAAGCTTTCTTT. The chain couples TRBV18 to TRBJ1-1; perhaps TRBD1 as D (6 bases). The CDR3 totals 15 residues. Germline CDR1 KGHSH, CDR2 LQKENI. V dropped 2 bases and J dropped 1 base, with 11 bases sitting between them.

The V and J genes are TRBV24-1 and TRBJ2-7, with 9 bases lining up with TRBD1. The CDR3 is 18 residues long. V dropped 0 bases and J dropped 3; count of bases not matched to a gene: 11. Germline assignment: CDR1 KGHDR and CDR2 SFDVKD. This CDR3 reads CATSDLGFSGQGFYEQYF. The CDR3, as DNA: TGTGCCACCAGTGATTTGGGCTTTTCGGGACAGGGATTCTACGAGCAGTACTTC.

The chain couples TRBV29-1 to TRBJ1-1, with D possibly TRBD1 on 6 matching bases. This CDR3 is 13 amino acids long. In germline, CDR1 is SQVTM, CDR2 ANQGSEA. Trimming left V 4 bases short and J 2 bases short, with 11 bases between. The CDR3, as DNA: TGCAGCGTTGGGGGGCTACTAAACACTGAAGCTTTCTTT. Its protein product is CSVGGLLNTEAFF.

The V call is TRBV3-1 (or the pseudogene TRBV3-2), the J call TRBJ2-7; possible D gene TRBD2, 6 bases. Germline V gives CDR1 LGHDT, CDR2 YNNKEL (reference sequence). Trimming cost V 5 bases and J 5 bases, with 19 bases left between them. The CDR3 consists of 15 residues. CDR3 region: CASSWPGLDLDEQYF. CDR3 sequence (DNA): TGTGCCAGCAGCTGGCCGGGACTCGACCTTGACGAGCAGTACTTC.

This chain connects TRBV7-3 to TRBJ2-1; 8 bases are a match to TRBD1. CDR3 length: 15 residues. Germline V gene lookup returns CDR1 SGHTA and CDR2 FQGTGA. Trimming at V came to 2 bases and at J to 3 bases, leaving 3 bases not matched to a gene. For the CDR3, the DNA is TGTGCCAGCAGCTTAGGACAGGGACGCTACAATGAGCAGTTCTTC. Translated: CASSLGQGRYNEQFF.